Listed here is a single T cell receptor beta chain. Its antigen is unidentified. These data are taken from a study of T cells expressing NK-cell markers. CDR3 length: 16 amino acids. Germline V lookup: CDR1 SGHRS, CDR2 YFSETQ. General observations from the study: Where a few donors were concerned, these clonotypes also led the CD3+CD56-NKG2C+ fraction.

The authors made TCR beta cDNA libraries by 5'RACE template switching. This switching added a universal primer site and UMIs. TCRdb re-called the 5' RACE reads; one entry per CDR3 protein, DNA not given. The table lists 300,000 to 500,000 distinct CDR3 sequences. Material for sequencing was blood T cells: a sorted CD56 or NKG2C T cell subset, CD4+ or CD8+ T cells, or bulk PBMC T cells (not recorded which). The chain is built from TRBV5-1 and TRBJ2-3; as DNA is missing, the TRBD1 call by TCRdb cannot be tested. The clonotype originates from a woman aged 50 to 60 in good health. CDR3 sequence: CASSFESDRAADTQYF. Full variable domain (remainder filled in from reference TRBV5-1 and TRBJ2-3): KAGVTQTPRYLIKTRGQQVTLSCSPISGHRSVSWYQQTPGQGLQFLFEYFSETQRNKGNFPGRFSGRQFSNSRSEMNVSTLELGDSALYLCASSFESDRAADTQYFGPGTRLTVL.